This T cell receptor beta chain was sequenced for a study of CD8+CD57+ T cells in acquired aplastic anemia. For CDR3 and TCR beta VDJ profiling, genomic DNA was the template used. One entry per CDR3 protein results from TCRdb running MiXCR on the reads. The table records about 160,000 distinct CDR3 sequences, around half of them present only once. The V and J ends lost 0 bases and 8 bases respectively, with 10 bases between them. CDR3 length equals 13 residues. Germline V gene data show CDR1 as SGHTA and CDR2 as FQGNSA. With respect to this clonotype: The antigen is undetermined.

Study-level points and caveats: Controls and patients did not differ significantly in CD8+ Simpson's diversity.

CD8+CD57+ cell expansion, shown by flow cytometry, had occurred in the patients selected for sequencing. Patients uniformly had severe acquired aplastic anemia. The sample taken for sequencing was sorted CD4+, CD8+, or CD8+CD57+ T cells (not recorded which) from PBMCs. This rearrangement joins TRBV7-2 to TRBJ1-2; no firm D call. The TCR originated in a human donor with aplastic anemia. CDR3 DNA: TGTGCCAGCAGCTTAGCTTGGCGGAGGGGCTACACCTTC. Its translation: CASSLAWRRGYTF.